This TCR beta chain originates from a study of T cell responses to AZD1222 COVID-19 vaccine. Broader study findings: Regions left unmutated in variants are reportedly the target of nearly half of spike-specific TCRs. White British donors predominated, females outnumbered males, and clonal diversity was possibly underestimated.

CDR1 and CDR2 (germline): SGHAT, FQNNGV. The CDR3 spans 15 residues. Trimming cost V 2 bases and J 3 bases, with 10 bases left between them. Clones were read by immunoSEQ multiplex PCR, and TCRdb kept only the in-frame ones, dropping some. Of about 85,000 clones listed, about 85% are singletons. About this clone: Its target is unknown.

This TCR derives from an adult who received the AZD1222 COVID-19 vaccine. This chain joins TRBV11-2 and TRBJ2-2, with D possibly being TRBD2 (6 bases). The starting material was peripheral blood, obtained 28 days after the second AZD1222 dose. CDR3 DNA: TGTGCCAGCAGCTTACTCGGGAGTGACACCGGGGAGCTGTTTTTT. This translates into CASSLLGSDTGELFF.